This TCR beta chain is from a study of T cell changes during pregnancy in multiple sclerosis. Data came from immunoSEQ multiplex PCR; TCRdb stores just in-frame clones and leaves some out. The table records 55,000 to 70,000 clones, about 89% of them present only once. From germline, CDR1 is GTSNPN and CDR2 SVGIG (reference sequence). After removal of 3 bases from V and 5 bases from J, the junction contained 8 bases not matched to a gene. The CDR3 extends over 14 amino acids. This TCR derives from a female donor with multiple sclerosis, enrolled in a pregnancy study. The chain has TRBV30 and TRBJ2-5; 8 nucleotides line up with TRBD2. The specimen was peripheral blood, collected after pregnancy. The CDR3 DNA is TGTGCCTGGAGCGCCGGGGGCGGGGGGGAGACCCAGTACTTC. This translates into CAWSAGGGGETQYF. The entire variable domain, with the rest obtained from reference TRBV30 and TRBJ2-5, is as follows: SQTIHQWPATLVQPVGSPLSLECTVEGTSNPNLYWYRQAAGRGLQLLFYSVGIGQISSEVPQNLSASRPQDRQFILSSKKLLLSDSGFYLCAWSAGGGGETQYFGPGTRLLVL.